These 13 T cell receptor beta chains were sequenced from one sample in a study of cytomegalovirus exposure and HLA in healthy donors. PCR primers comprised 60 Vbeta and 13 Jbeta primers. Profiling relied on immunoSEQ multiplex PCR, and the TCRdb table lists in-frame clones only, not all of them. This sample yields 150,000 to 200,000 clones, of which roughly 76% are seen a single time; 2% to 2.5% belongs to the top ten. Sequenced input: PBMCs. The receptors here all came from a male donor in good health and CMV-seronegative.

The CDR3 region has the DNA TGTGCCAGCAGCGTAGCTACGAGGACAGGGAGGAACACTGAAGCTTTCTTT. Its translation is CASSVATRTGRNTEAFF. J is TRBJ1-1 and V is TRBV9; TRBD1 matches 8 bases. The CDR3 totals 17 residues. Germline values: CDR1 SGDLS, CDR2 YYNGEE. V lost 0 bases, J lost 1 base, and 8 bases stayed unmatched.

The rearrangement links TRBV18 to TRBJ2-1; a weak D match, TRBD1 (7 bases). Trimming took 6 bases from V and 0 from J, leaving 15 bases between them. CDR3 length: 16 residues. Germline V gives CDR1 KGHSH, CDR2 LQKENI. This CDR3 is CASSRYQGGSYNEQFF. CDR3 DNA sequence: TGTGCCAGCTCCCGCTATCAGGGGGGCTCCTACAATGAGCAGTTCTTC.

This chain uses TRBV11-2 with TRBJ2-2; D possibly corresponds to TRBD1 (6 bases). This CDR3 contains 13 residues. V lost 6 bases to trimming and J lost 6 bases, with 11 bases between them. Germline loops: CDR1 SGHAT, CDR2 FQNNGV. CDR3 region: CASSFTGPGELFF. CDR3 DNA sequence: TGTGCCAGCAGTTTCACAGGGCCCGGGGAGCTGTTTTTT.

V is TRBV5-1 and J is TRBJ1-4, with a tentative D call TRBD1 (6 bases). V was trimmed by 1 base and J by 8 bases, leaving 15 bases between them. The CDR3 has 15 residues. Germline V gene sequence: CDR1 SGHRS, CDR2 YFSETQ. The CDR3 protein is CASSLSGQGMEKLFF. Written as DNA, the CDR3 is TGCGCCAGCAGCTTGTCTGGTCAGGGGATGGAAAAACTGTTTTTT.

The chain employs TRBV5-6 and TRBJ2-7; TRBD1 is a possible D gene (5 bases). This CDR3 comprises 14 residues. Germline CDR1 is SGHDT and CDR2 is YYEEEE. The V gene lost 2 bases and the J gene lost 0 bases, with 9 bases spanning the gap. The CDR3 is CASSLSDTSYEQYF. CDR3 bases: TGTGCCAGCAGCTTATCGGACACCTCCTACGAGCAGTACTTC.

The chain carries TRBV5-1 and TRBJ2-1, with 8 positions matching TRBD1. Trimming at V came to 2 bases and at J to 12 bases, leaving 13 bases not matched to a gene. The germline CDR1 and CDR2 sequences are SGHRS and YFSETQ. The CDR3 is made up of 15 amino acids. CDR3 coding DNA: TGCGCCAGCAGCTTAGGCATATCCGGGACAGGAGCGCAGTTCTTC. As protein: CASSLGISGTGAQFF.

This clone was counted once. CDR3 residues: CASSPGTGFRSPLHF. The DNA of the CDR3 is TGTGCCAGCAGTCCCGGGACAGGGTTTCGATCACCCCTCCACTTT. The rearrangement uses TRBV25-1 and TRBJ1-6; TRBD1 aligns across 9 bases. Trimming took 5 bases from V and 10 from J; bases not matched to a gene: 9. CDR3 size: 15 residues. Germline V gene sequence: CDR1 MGHDK, CDR2 SYGVNS.

The chain has TRBV29-1 and TRBJ2-1, with D maybe TRBD2 (6 bases). The germline V gene encodes CDR1 SQVTM and CDR2 ANQGSEA. Trimming took off 8 bases at V and 7 bases at J, with 15 bases between the two ends. CDR3 length equals 12 residues. CDR3 sequence: CSLTRGTNEQFF. The CDR3 coding sequence is TGCAGCCTTACACGGGGGACTAATGAGCAGTTCTTC.

This clone was counted a few times. The chain links TRBV5-1 to TRBJ1-1; 7 bases match TRBD1. This CDR3 has 15 amino acids. Losses at the gene ends were 2 bases for V and 5 bases for J; bases not matched to a gene: 9. CDR1 is SGHRS, CDR2 YFSETQ, per germline. CDR3 in DNA: TGCGCCAGCAGCTTCACCCCTACAGGGGATACTGAAGCTTTCTTT. It is translated as CASSFTPTGDTEAFF.

This rearrangement joins TRBV15 to TRBJ1-4, with TRBD1 identical over 8 bases. The V segment lost 8 bases and the J segment 10 bases; nucleotides outside the gene matches: 9. The CDR3 extends over 13 amino acids. Germline assignment: CDR1 LNHNV and CDR2 YYDKDF (reference sequence). CDR3 nucleotide sequence: TGTGCCACCGCAGGGGGCGAAATAGGAAAACTGTTTTTT. Residues: CATAGGEIGKLFF.

The J gene is TRBJ1-3, the V gene TRBV4-3; D gene ambiguous. This CDR3 has 15 residues. Germline CDR1 reads LGHNA; CDR2 reads YSLEER. V was clipped by 1 base and J by 0 bases, with 7 bases between them. The CDR3, as DNA: TGCGCCAGCAGCCAAGGAGCATTCTCTGGAAACACCATATATTTT. Translation: CASSQGAFSGNTIYF.

The J gene is TRBJ2-5, the V gene TRBV5-1; possibly TRBD2 for D (5 bases). The V gene lost 0 bases and the J gene lost 4 bases, with 13 bases spanning the gap. Looked up from germline, CDR1 is SGHRS and CDR2 is YFSETQ. This CDR3 has 15 amino acids. As DNA, the CDR3 is TGCGCCAGCAGCTTGGGTGCCGGCGGGTCAGAGACCCAGTACTTC. Protein product: CASSLGAGGSETQYF.

The chain combines TRBV19 with TRBJ2-7, with D possibly matching TRBD1 (5 bases). Trimming removed 5 bases from V and 2 bases from J, with 13 bases in between. This CDR3 region has 14 residues. CDR1 and CDR2 from the germline V gene are LNHDA and SQIVND (reference sequence). The CDR3 sequence is CASSVRQRTYEQYF. DNA of the CDR3: TGTGCCAGTAGTGTTCGACAGAGGACCTACGAGCAGTACTTC.